This is a list of T cell receptor beta chains from one sample in a study of chemoradiotherapy in HPV16-positive cancers. Assay used: immunoSEQ multiplex PCR; TCRdb lists only in-frame clones, some missing. This sample carries under 35,000 clones, roughly 92% of them seen once, and the ten largest clones take 18%. This specimen was blood, taken from a patient who underwent chemoradiotherapy. These receptors all come from a human donor with HPV-associated anogenital cancer. CDR3s include the opening cysteine and the closing phenylalanine or tryptophan. A D gene is named only where the DNA matches it firmly.

v_gene,d_gene,j_gene,CDR3nt,CDR3aa
TRBV7-2,TRBD2,TRBJ2-5,TGTGCCAGCAGCCCGGGACTAGCGGAAGAGACCCAGTACTTC,CASSPGLAEETQYF
TRBV7-2,-,TRBJ1-5,TGTGCCAGCAGCCGGGAGAGGACACAGCCCCAGCATTTT,CASSRERTQPQHF
TRBV7-9,TRBD1,TRBJ1-1,TGTGCCAGCAGCTTACTAACAGGGGGCCACACTGAAGCTTTCTTT,CASSLLTGGHTEAFF
TRBV7-9,-,TRBJ1-5,TGTGCCAGCAGCCAAATGGGGGCAGTCAATCAGCCCCAGCATTTT,CASSQMGAVNQPQHF
TRBV11-2,-,TRBJ1-1,TGTGCCAGCAGCTTAGGCACTTTGAACACTGAAGCTTTCTTT,CASSLGTLNTEAFF
TRBV19,TRBD2,TRBJ2-7,TGTGCCAGTACGGGTGGGGCGGGGGAACTCTACGAGCAGTACTTC,CASTGGAGELYEQYF
TRBV4-3,-,TRBJ2-2,TGCGCCAGCAGCCGGGCGACAGGTCCGGGAGGATCCACCGGGGAGCTGTTTTTT,CASSRATGPGGSTGELFF
TRBV19,TRBD1,TRBJ2-2,TGTGCCAGTACTAACAGGGGCACGAACACCGGGGAGCTGTTTTTT,CASTNRGTNTGELFF
TRBV9,-,TRBJ1-1,TGTGCCAGCAGCGGCGGGCCCGGGAACAGGAACACTGAAGCTTTCTTT,CASSGGPGNRNTEAFF
TRBV6-1,TRBD1,TRBJ2-1,TGTGCCAGCAGAAAACAGGGGGAAGGCTACAATGAGCAGTTCTTC,CASRKQGEGYNEQFF
TRBV13,TRBD1,TRBJ2-7,TGTGCCAGCAGCACGGACAGGGGCTACGAGCAGTACTTC,CASSTDRGYEQYF
TRBV5-1,-,TRBJ2-1,TGCGCCAGCAGCTTGGGGCAGGGTGTAGTAGGGGATGAGCAGTTCTTC,CASSLGQGVVGDEQFF
TRBV6-5,-,TRBJ1-6,TGTGCCAGCAGTTTAGACAGAGGAAATTCACCCCTCCACTTT,CASSLDRGNSPLHF
TRBV6-5,-,TRBJ2-7,TGTGCCAGCAGTTACTCCACGGCTACCTACGAGCAGTACTTC,CASSYSTATYEQYF
TRBV18,-,TRBJ1-2,TGTGCCAGCTCAGAGGAGGGGAGTGTCCCGTATAAGGATGGCTACACCTTC,CASSEEGSVPYKDGYTF
TRBV7-8,-,TRBJ1-2,TGTGCCAGCAGCTTAGGGCGCCAGGCCATCGGCTACACCTTC,CASSLGRQAIGYTF
TRBV19,TRBD1,TRBJ1-1,TGTGCCAGTAGGCCGGGGGACAGGAACACTGAAGCTTTCTTT,CASRPGDRNTEAFF
TRBV7-2,-,TRBJ2-3,TGTGCCAGCAGAGGGGGGAGGAGCACAGATACGCAGTATTTT,CASRGGRSTDTQYF
TRBV11-2,TRBD1,TRBJ2-7,TGTGCCAGCAGCCCCCAGGGTTGGGACAGGGTTTCCTACGAGCAGTACTTC,CASSPQGWDRVSYEQYF
TRBV14,-,TRBJ1-1,TGTGCCAGCAGCCAGGGGATGAACACTGAAGCTTTCTTT,CASSQGMNTEAFF
TRBV28,TRBD1,TRBJ2-2,TGTGCCAGCAGCCCAGCGACAGGGTTGAACACCGGGGAGCTGTTTTTT,CASSPATGLNTGELFF
TRBV2,-,TRBJ2-2,TGTGCCAGCACCCTCTTAGTGGGTCTAGTCGGGGAGCTGTTTTTT,CASTLLVGLVGELFF
TRBV4-2,-,TRBJ1-2,TGTGCCAGCAGCCGAGGGCAGTCCAACTATGGCTACACCTTC,CASSRGQSNYGYTF
TRBV5-1,-,TRBJ1-1,TGCGCCAGCAGCTTGGAGGCGTCGGGTATCACTGAAGCTTTCTTT,CASSLEASGITEAFF
TRBV6-5,TRBD2,TRBJ2-7,TGTGCCAGCAGTTACTCCACCGGGACTAGAGGCCACGAGCAGTACTTC,CASSYSTGTRGHEQYF
TRBV6-7,TRBD1,TRBJ2-5,TGTGCCAAAACAGGGGACCAAGAGACCCAGTACTTC,CAKTGDQETQYF
TRBV11-2,-,TRBJ2-3,TGTGCCAGCAGCTTACCCCCCGGCGTTCAGTATTTT,CASSLPPGVQYF